The rows below give T cell receptor beta chains drawn from one sample of a study of identical twins. TCRdb re-called the 5' RACE reads with MiXCR, one entry per CDR3 protein. The sample has approximately 280,000 distinct CDR3 sequences; around 8.8% are singletons. These data also featured in a second study, about yellow fever vaccine responses in identical twins.

Sequenced sample: memory (CD45RO+) T cells sorted from blood. Receptors originate from a woman younger than 30 in good health. Each CDR3 is given with its conserved first and last residue. Each record gives: J gene, clone size, D gene, V gene, CDR3 DNA, CDR3 protein. The D gene is left open where the match is weak. Clone size, where shown, is once, few, many, or a class for clones that have expanded.

j_call: TRBJ2-2; clone_size: few; d_call: TRBD1; v_call: TRBV5-4; cdr3_nt: TGTGCCAGCAGCTTGGAACAGGGGTTGCCCGGGGAGCTGTTTTTT; cdr3_aa: CASSLEQGLPGELFF
j_call: TRBJ2-7; clone_size: few; d_call: .; v_call: TRBV2; cdr3_nt: TGTGCCAGCACCCTCCAGGAGATGGCCTCCTACGAGCAGTACTTC; cdr3_aa: CASTLQEMASYEQYF
j_call: TRBJ1-4; clone_size: few; d_call: .; v_call: TRBV7-9; cdr3_nt: TGTGCCAGCAGCTTAGAGAGGGCGCTTAGAACTAATGAAAAACTGTTTTTT; cdr3_aa: CASSLERALRTNEKLFF
j_call: TRBJ1-6; clone_size: many; d_call: TRBD1; v_call: TRBV20-1; cdr3_nt: TGCAGTGCCCCCATACCGGGACAGGGTTTATATTCACCCCTCCACTTT; cdr3_aa: CSAPIPGQGLYSPLHF
j_call: TRBJ2-7; clone_size: many; d_call: TRBD2; v_call: TRBV4-1; cdr3_nt: TGCGCCAGCAGCCGGAGCGGGAGCTCCTACGAGCAGTACTTC; cdr3_aa: CASSRSGSSYEQYF
j_call: TRBJ2-5; clone_size: few; d_call: .; v_call: TRBV3-1; cdr3_nt: TGTGCCAGCAGCCTTACCTCGGCAGGGGTAAAATTC; cdr3_aa: CASSLTSAGVKF
j_call: TRBJ2-5; clone_size: many; d_call: TRBD2; v_call: TRBV20-1; cdr3_nt: TGCAGTGCTAGCCCGCTAGCGGGGACACAAGAGACCCAGTACTTC; cdr3_aa: CSASPLAGTQETQYF
j_call: TRBJ2-1; clone_size: few; d_call: .; v_call: TRBV28; cdr3_nt: TGTGCCAGCAGTTTATTTAGCTTATGGGCCAATGAGCAGTTCTTC; cdr3_aa: CASSLFSLWANEQFF
j_call: TRBJ2-3; clone_size: .; d_call: .; v_call: TRBV11-2; cdr3_nt: TGTGCCAGCAGCTTAAGGCTCGACAGCATGACAGATACGCAGTATTTT; cdr3_aa: CASSLRLDSMTDTQYF
j_call: TRBJ2-1; clone_size: many; d_call: .; v_call: TRBV15; cdr3_nt: TGTGCCACCAGCAGAGATGACTACCTTGGGCAGTTCTTC; cdr3_aa: CATSRDDYLGQFF
j_call: TRBJ2-3; clone_size: many; d_call: .; v_call: TRBV10-3; cdr3_nt: TGTGCCATCAGTGAGGTTTCTGCTAATACGCAGTATTTT; cdr3_aa: CAISEVSANTQYF
j_call: TRBJ1-6; clone_size: few; d_call: TRBD1; v_call: TRBV9; cdr3_nt: TGTGCCAGCAGCGGAGGACAGGGGGGTAATTCACCCCTCCACTTT; cdr3_aa: CASSGGQGGNSPLHF
j_call: TRBJ2-7; clone_size: many; d_call: TRBD1; v_call: TRBV12-3/TRBV12-4; cdr3_nt: TGTGCCAGCAGTTTGGACAGGGGGCAGTACGAGCAGTACTTC; cdr3_aa: CASSLDRGQYEQYF
j_call: TRBJ2-1; clone_size: .; d_call: TRBD2; v_call: TRBV9; cdr3_nt: TGTGCCAGCAGCGTAGCTTGGGCTAGCGGGAGGGGTGAGCAGTTCTTC; cdr3_aa: CASSVAWASGRGEQFF
j_call: TRBJ1-2; clone_size: few; d_call: .; v_call: TRBV6-5; cdr3_nt: TGTGCCAGCAGGTTACACGTTAACTATGGCTACACCTTC; cdr3_aa: CASRLHVNYGYTF
j_call: TRBJ2-1; clone_size: many; d_call: TRBD2; v_call: TRBV6-2/TRBV6-3; cdr3_nt: TGTGCCAGCAGTCCATCCCCTCTAGCGGGAGGGTCCCTTTGGGCCTACAATGAGCAGTTCTTC; cdr3_aa: CASSPSPLAGGSLWAYNEQFF
j_call: TRBJ2-5; clone_size: .; d_call: TRBD2; v_call: TRBV5-4; cdr3_nt: TGTGCCAGCAGCTTGGCCGGGGACTACCAGATCCAAGAGACCCAGTACTTC; cdr3_aa: CASSLAGDYQIQETQYF
j_call: TRBJ1-1; clone_size: few; d_call: .; v_call: TRBV27; cdr3_nt: TGTGCCAGCAGTTTGGCCCCGGGGGGTAACACTGAAGCTTTCTTT; cdr3_aa: CASSLAPGGNTEAFF